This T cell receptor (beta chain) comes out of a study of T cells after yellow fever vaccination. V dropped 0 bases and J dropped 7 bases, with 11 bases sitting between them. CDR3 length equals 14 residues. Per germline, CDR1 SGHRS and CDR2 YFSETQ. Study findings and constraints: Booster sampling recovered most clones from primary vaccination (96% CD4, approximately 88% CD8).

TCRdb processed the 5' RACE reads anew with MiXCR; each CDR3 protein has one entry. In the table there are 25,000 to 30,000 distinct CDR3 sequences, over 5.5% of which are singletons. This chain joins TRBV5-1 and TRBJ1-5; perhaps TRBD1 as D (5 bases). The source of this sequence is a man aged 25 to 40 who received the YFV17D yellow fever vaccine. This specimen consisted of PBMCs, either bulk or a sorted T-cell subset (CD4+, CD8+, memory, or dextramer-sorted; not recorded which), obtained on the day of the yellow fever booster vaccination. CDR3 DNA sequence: TGCGCCAGCAGCTTGGGGGACCCATCCCAGCCCCAGCATTTT. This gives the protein CASSLGDPSQPQHF.